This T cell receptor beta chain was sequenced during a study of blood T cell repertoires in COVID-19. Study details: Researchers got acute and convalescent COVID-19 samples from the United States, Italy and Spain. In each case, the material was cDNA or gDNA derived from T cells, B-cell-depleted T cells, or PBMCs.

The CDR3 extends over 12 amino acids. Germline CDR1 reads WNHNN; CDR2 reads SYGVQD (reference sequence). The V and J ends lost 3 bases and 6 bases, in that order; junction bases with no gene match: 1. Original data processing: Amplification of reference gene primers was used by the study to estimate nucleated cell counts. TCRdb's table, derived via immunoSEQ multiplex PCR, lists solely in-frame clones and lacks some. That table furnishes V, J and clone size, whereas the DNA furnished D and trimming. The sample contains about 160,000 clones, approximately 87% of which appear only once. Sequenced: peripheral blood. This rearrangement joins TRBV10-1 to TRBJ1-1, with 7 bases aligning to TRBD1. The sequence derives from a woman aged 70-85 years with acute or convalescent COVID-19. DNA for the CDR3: TGCGCCAGCAGTGAAGGGACAGCTGAAGCTTTCTTT. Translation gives CASSEGTAEAFF.